This TCR beta chain emerged from a study of T cell responses to AZD1222 COVID-19 vaccine. Overall study results and limits: The sample set comprised mostly white British donors with more females, and clonal diversity was possibly underestimated.

Points on this clone: Its antigen remains unknown.

The CDR3 is 16 residues long. Trimming pared 2 bases from V and 5 bases from J, leaving 19 bases between. Looked up from germline, CDR1 is SGHNT and CDR2 is YYREEE (reference sequence). Profiled with immunoSEQ multiplex PCR; TCRdb holds only in-frame clones, not every one. The sample includes 130,000 or so clones, about 91% of them seen just once. The sequence was collected from an adult in good health. The rearrangement links TRBV5-4 to TRBJ2-5; D may be TRBD1 or TRBD2 (6 bases each). The starting material was peripheral blood, obtained on day 0 of AZD1222 vaccination. In nucleotides, the CDR3 is TGTGCCAGCAGCTTTGAACTAGTCGGGGGCGGGGAGACCCAGTACTTC. Its protein is CASSFELVGGGETQYF.